The 5 T cell receptor beta chains below come from one sample, sequenced in a study of blood T cell repertoires in COVID-19. The assay was immunoSEQ multiplex PCR, and TCRdb's table has in-frame clones only and misses some. This table holds 250,000 to 300,000 clones, 65% to 90% found once. Specimen: PBMCs or T cells enriched from blood (not recorded which). These receptors came from a young man who had recovered from COVID-19.

The chain couples TRBV5-1 to TRBJ1-3; no firm D call. With 0 bases removed from V and 0 bases from J, the gap between germline ends came to 7 bases. The germline V gene has CDR1 SGHRS and CDR2 YFSETQ. The CDR3 runs 15 residues. The DNA for the CDR3 is TGCGCCAGCAGCTTGGTTCCAGGCTCTGGAAACACCATATATTTT. Its translation is CASSLVPGSGNTIYF. Complete variable domain (other parts from reference TRBV5-1 and TRBJ1-3): KAGVTQTPRYLIKTRGQQVTLSCSPISGHRSVSWYQQTPGQGLQFLFEYFSETQRNKGNFPGRFSGRQFSNSRSEMNVSTLELGDSALYLCASSLVPGSGNTIYFGEGSWLTVV.

The chain combines TRBV6-1 with TRBJ2-3; D may be TRBD1 (6 bases). V lost 2 bases and J 3 bases, leaving 9 bases between the germline ends. The CDR3 is made up of 14 amino acids. Germline lookup yields CDR1 MNHNS and CDR2 SASEGT. The DNA for the CDR3 is TGTGCCAGCAGTGAACGGACAGCTACAGATACGCAGTATTTT. It codes for CASSERTATDTQYF.

This clone showed up just once. This rearrangement joins TRBV18 to TRBJ1-5, with a possible D match to TRBD1 (5 bases). The CDR3 totals 14 residues. Germline lookup yields CDR1 KGHSH and CDR2 LQKENI. V dropped 2 bases and J dropped 4 bases, with 9 bases sitting between them. The CDR3, as DNA: TGTGCCAGCTCACCAAGCGGGGGAAATCAGCCCCAGCATTTT. Amino acids: CASSPSGGNQPQHF.

This clone showed up just a few times. The chain combines TRBV2 with TRBJ2-5; 11 bases match TRBD2. After removal of 3 bases from V and 5 bases from J, the junction contained 11 bases not matched to a gene. The V gene's germline CDR1 is SNHLY and CDR2 FYNNEI. The CDR3 sequence is 17 residues long. CDR3 sequence: CASSEGTSGRVRETQYF. The CDR3 bases are TGTGCCAGCAGTGAGGGAACTAGCGGGAGAGTCCGGGAGACCCAGTACTTC.

The chain couples TRBV11-2 to TRBJ1-5, with a possible D match to TRBD1 (5 bases). The CDR3 runs to 13 residues. CDR1 SGHAT and CDR2 FQNNGV come from the germline V gene. Trimming took 5 bases from V and 5 from J, leaving 10 bases between them. This CDR3 reads CASSPAGDQPQHF. In DNA, the CDR3 is TGTGCCAGCAGCCCCGCGGGGGATCAGCCCCAGCATTTT.